This TCR beta chain was captured in a study of a mutant IDH1 vaccine in newly diagnosed glioma. On the study more broadly: Before enrollment, the patients had been treated with radiotherapy alone, temozolomide alone, or both together. Most of them had received both.

Only in-frame clones appear in the TCRdb table, and some are missing; sequencing was by immunoSEQ multiplex PCR. There are some 61,000 clones in the sample; 80% to 90% occur only once, and approximately 2.6% lies in the top ten. V lost 4 bases, J lost 4 bases, and 5 bases stayed unmatched. The CDR3 has 14 residues. Germline V CDR1 and CDR2: SGHDN, FVKESK. Time point in this sample: baseline, week 1 (first vaccination visit). Treatment denoted: pre-vaccination baseline after standard-of-care therapy. The V gene is TRBV14, the J gene TRBJ2-5; TRBD2 matches 8 bases. This receptor was taken from a man aged 25-45 years with glioma. The sequencing used PBMCs, collected from a glioma patient treated with radiotherapy, temozolomide or both. For the CDR3, the DNA is TGTGCCAGCAGCCCGATGGCGGGGGGAGAGACCCAGTACTTC. Translated: CASSPMAGGETQYF.